The rows below give T cell receptor beta chains drawn from one sample of a study of blood T cell repertoires in COVID-19. Method: immunoSEQ multiplex PCR; TCRdb's copy keeps in-frame clones and lacks some. The sample consists of 95,000 to 150,000 clones, 65% to 85% of them appearing once. Sequencing used peripheral blood. The receptor source for this set is a woman in her seventies with acute or convalescent COVID-19. CDR3s include the opening cysteine and the closing phenylalanine or tryptophan. A D gene is named only where the DNA matches it firmly. The size of a clone is reported for some rows only, either as once, few or many, or as a class for expanded clones.

V gene	clone size	J gene	D gene	CDR3 DNA	CDR3 protein
TRBV27	once	TRBJ1-4	NA	TGTGCCAGCGGCAGGCTTACAACTAATGAAAAACTGTTTTTT	CASGRLTTNEKLFF
TRBV7-2	few	TRBJ1-3	NA	TGTGCCAGCAGCCCTTTTCAGGGGTGGAGTGGAAACACCATATATTTT	CASSPFQGWSGNTIYF
TRBV7-9	NA	TRBJ1-2	NA	TGTGCCAGCAGCTTAGGTTCTTGGGGGCGTGGGGACTACACCTTC	CASSLGSWGRGDYTF
TRBV29-1	NA	TRBJ1-2	NA	TGCAGCGTTGAAGATAGTTACTATGGCTACACCTTC	CSVEDSYYGYTF
TRBV15	NA	TRBJ1-5	NA	TGTGCCACCAGCAGTTCACCTACAGGCGGCAATCAGCCCCAGCATTTT	CATSSSPTGGNQPQHF
TRBV3-1/TRBV3-2	NA	TRBJ2-2	NA	TGTGCCAGCAGCCAAGAGGAGCTGTTCGTGCCCGGGGAGCTGTTTTTT	CASSQEELFVPGELFF
TRBV10-3	NA	TRBJ1-1	TRBD1	TGTGCCATCAGGAGGGACAGGGGGGACACTGAAGCTTTCTTT	CAIRRDRGDTEAFF
TRBV2	NA	TRBJ2-3	TRBD1	TGTGCCAGCTCGGGACAGGGGATCACAGATACGCAGTATTTT	CASSGQGITDTQYF
TRBV7-8	NA	TRBJ1-3	NA	TGTGCCAGCAGCCGAGAGACAGCGACTGGAAACACCATATATTTT	CASSRETATGNTIYF
TRBV7-2	NA	TRBJ2-5	NA	TGTGCCAGCAGCTTAGATTTCTTGGGGGCGTACTTC	CASSLDFLGAYF
TRBV3-1/TRBV3-2	NA	TRBJ2-7	NA	TGTGCCAGCAGCCAGGACTATCTGCAGTACTTC	CASSQDYLQYF
TRBV4-3	NA	TRBJ2-3	NA	TGCGCCAGCAGCCAAGATACATCAGATACGCAGTATTTT	CASSQDTSDTQYF
TRBV5-4	NA	TRBJ1-1	NA	TGTGCCAGCAGCTTGAGGCAGGGAGGGACCGCTGAAGCTTTCTTT	CASSLRQGGTAEAFF
TRBV2	NA	TRBJ1-5	NA	TGTGCCAGCAGTGACGGGAGGGTCTATCAGCCCCAGCATTTT	CASSDGRVYQPQHF
TRBV5-6	NA	TRBJ2-7	NA	TGTGCCAGCAGATCGGCAGGGACCTACGAGCAGTACTTC	CASRSAGTYEQYF
TRBV10-3	NA	TRBJ2-7	TRBD2	TGTGCCATCCGGGCGGCTAGCGGGGTACTCTACGAGCAGTACTTC	CAIRAASGVLYEQYF
TRBV7-2	once	TRBJ2-3	TRBD1	TGTGCCAGCAGCTTAGTTTCCGGGACAGGGGCGGGTGGAGATACGCAGTATTTT	CASSLVSGTGAGGDTQYF
TRBV10-3	once	TRBJ1-4	TRBD1	TGTGCCATCAGCGAGGGGGCGGAAGAAAAACTGTTTTTT	CAISEGAEEKLFF
TRBV11-3	few	TRBJ1-6	NA	TGTGCCAGCAGCTCAGGGATAATGAGCTCCTATAATTCACCCCTCCACTTT	CASSSGIMSSYNSPLHF
TRBV12-3/TRBV12-4	NA	TRBJ1-5	NA	TGTGCCAGCAGTTTAAACAGGGATAAGCCCCAGCATTTT	CASSLNRDKPQHF
TRBV11-3	NA	TRBJ2-4	TRBD1	TGTGCCAGCAGCGGACAGGGGGCTGGGGACATTCAGTACTTC	CASSGQGAGDIQYF
TRBV2	NA	TRBJ1-5	NA	TGTGCCAGCATCCGGGAGGTCAATCAGCCCCAGCATTTT	CASIREVNQPQHF
TRBV2	NA	TRBJ1-2	TRBD1	TGTGCCAGCAGGGGACAGGTTAACTATGGCTACACCTTC	CASRGQVNYGYTF
TRBV30	few	TRBJ2-5	NA	TGTGCCTGTCCCGTGGCGGGGGCCGGAGGGGAGACCCAGTACTTC	CACPVAGAGGETQYF
TRBV18	NA	TRBJ1-2	NA	TGTGCCAGCTCACAGGGGATCTATGGCTACACCTTC	CASSQGIYGYTF
TRBV7-8	few	TRBJ2-1	NA	TGTGCCAGCAGCCTAGTGACTGGTACCAATGAGCAGTTCTTC	CASSLVTGTNEQFF
TRBV18	NA	TRBJ2-3	TRBD2	TGTGCCAGCGGAGGGTCTAGCGGAGGAGATACGCAGTATTTT	CASGGSSGGDTQYF
TRBV27	NA	TRBJ1-4	TRBD1	TGTGCCAGCAGGGAGACAGGGGTTAACGAAAAACTGTTTTTT	CASRETGVNEKLFF
TRBV7-8	once	TRBJ2-4	NA	TGTGCCAGCAGCCAAGGGGCCCCGGGTCCCATTCAGTACTTC	CASSQGAPGPIQYF
TRBV15	NA	TRBJ2-1	TRBD1	TGTGCCACGGAGTCGGGACAGGGTTTCGATGAGCAGTTCTTC	CATESGQGFDEQFF
TRBV7-3	NA	TRBJ2-2	TRBD1	TGTGCCAGCAGAAGGGACAGGGGAGACACCGGGGAGCTGTTTTTT	CASRRDRGDTGELFF
TRBV28	NA	TRBJ2-7	NA	TGTGCCAGCAGTCGCAGGGTCTACGAGCAGTACTTC	CASSRRVYEQYF
TRBV9	NA	TRBJ2-1	TRBD2	TGTGCCAGCAGCGTAGGCGGGGGACCCATCGATGAGCAGTTCTTC	CASSVGGGPIDEQFF
TRBV4-3	NA	TRBJ1-3	NA	TGCGCCAGCAGCCAAGATGGCAGGCCAAACACCATATATTTT	CASSQDGRPNTIYF
TRBV19	NA	TRBJ1-5	NA	TGTGCCAGTACACTTAAGTATCTGGACTCCTACAATCAGCCCCAGCATTTT	CASTLKYLDSYNQPQHF
TRBV4-2	NA	TRBJ1-1	NA	TGTGCCAGCAGCTCACAGGGCGTTGACACTGAAGCTTTCTTT	CASSSQGVDTEAFF
TRBV10-3	few	TRBJ1-2	TRBD1	TGTGCCATCAGAAGGGACAGGACTCACTATGGCTACACCTTC	CAIRRDRTHYGYTF
TRBV2	NA	TRBJ2-3	TRBD2	TGTGCCAGCAATGTGGGTCTGTCGGGGGGTACAGATACGCAGTATTTT	CASNVGLSGGTDTQYF
TRBV18	NA	TRBJ2-5	NA	TGTGCCAGCTCACCGCGACAGGCCCCAGGGACCCAGTACTTC	CASSPRQAPGTQYF
TRBV24-1	NA	TRBJ2-3	TRBD2	TGTGCCACCAGTCCAGCGGGGCCTAAAACAGATACGCAGTATTTT	CATSPAGPKTDTQYF
TRBV6-4	once	TRBJ2-1	NA	TGTGCCAGCAGTGAGGGGGCAGGTTCATTAAAGTTCTTC	CASSEGAGSLKFF
TRBV5-5	NA	TRBJ1-1	TRBD1	TGTGCCAGCAGCTTACGAGGACAGGGAGGAACTGAAGCTTTCTTT	CASSLRGQGGTEAFF
TRBV18	NA	TRBJ1-2	TRBD1	TGTGCCAGCTCACCTGACAGGGAGGTTGACTACACCTTC	CASSPDREVDYTF
TRBV7-2	NA	TRBJ2-2	NA	TGTGCCAGCAGCTTACAACAGAACACCGGGGAGCTGTTTTTT	CASSLQQNTGELFF
TRBV12-3/TRBV12-4	NA	TRBJ1-1	TRBD1	TGTGCCAGCAGTTTCTCACAGGGGGCCGCCGCTTTCTTT	CASSFSQGAAAFF
TRBV19	NA	TRBJ2-7	NA	TGTGCCAGTAGTATAGCCCCCAGGGGCTACGAGCAGTACTTC	CASSIAPRGYEQYF
TRBV7-2	NA	TRBJ1-1	TRBD1	TGTGCCAGCAGCTTAGAGGGACAGGGGGCCGGTACTGAAGCTTTCTTT	CASSLEGQGAGTEAFF
TRBV4-2	NA	TRBJ2-5	NA	TGTGCCAGCAGCCCCTCTTCCGGGGGGCCGGGAGAGACCCAGTACTTC	CASSPSSGGPGETQYF
TRBV6-2/TRBV6-3	few	TRBJ1-1	NA	TGTGCCAGCACCCCCCCTATAGGGGGTTGGAACACTGAAGCTTTCTTT	CASTPPIGGWNTEAFF
TRBV7-2	NA	TRBJ1-6	NA	TGTGCCAGCAGCCTCATGCCCGGGAACAATTCACCCCTCCACTTT	CASSLMPGNNSPLHF
TRBV19	NA	TRBJ1-5	TRBD1	TGTGCCAGTAGTATCCTGGGACAGGGGGTCCAGCCCCAGCATTTT	CASSILGQGVQPQHF
TRBV15	NA	TRBJ1-4	TRBD1	TGTGCCACCAGCAGTGGACAGGGGCTTAATGAAAAACTGTTTTTT	CATSSGQGLNEKLFF
TRBV5-1	NA	TRBJ2-7	NA	TGCGCCAGCATGGCAGGAGGGGCAGGGAACTACGAGCAGTACTTC	CASMAGGAGNYEQYF
TRBV5-1	NA	TRBJ2-3	TRBD2	TGCGCCAGTCTTAGCGGGGATCGAACAGATACGCAGTATTTT	CASLSGDRTDTQYF
TRBV19	NA	TRBJ1-3	TRBD1	TGTGCCAGTAGCCCGGACAGGGGACACCACTCTGGAAACACCATATATTTT	CASSPDRGHHSGNTIYF
TRBV11-2	NA	TRBJ2-3	NA	TGTGCCAGCAGCCGGTCGGGGGGCACGCAGTATTTT	CASSRSGGTQYF
TRBV19	NA	TRBJ1-5	NA	TGTGCCAGTAGTATAGATAATACGAACAGGTATCAGCCCCAGCATTTT	CASSIDNTNRYQPQHF
TRBV25-1	NA	TRBJ1-1	TRBD1	TGTGCCAGCAGCGACACACCTGGACAGGGGAAGGCTTTCTTT	CASSDTPGQGKAFF
TRBV5-4	NA	TRBJ2-5	TRBD2	TGTGCCAGCAGCCCTATAGCGGGGGGCCAAGAGACCCAGTACTTC	CASSPIAGGQETQYF
TRBV11-2	once	TRBJ1-1	TRBD1	TGTGCCAGCAGCATCGGCCCAGGGGGCTACGCTTTCTTT	CASSIGPGGYAFF